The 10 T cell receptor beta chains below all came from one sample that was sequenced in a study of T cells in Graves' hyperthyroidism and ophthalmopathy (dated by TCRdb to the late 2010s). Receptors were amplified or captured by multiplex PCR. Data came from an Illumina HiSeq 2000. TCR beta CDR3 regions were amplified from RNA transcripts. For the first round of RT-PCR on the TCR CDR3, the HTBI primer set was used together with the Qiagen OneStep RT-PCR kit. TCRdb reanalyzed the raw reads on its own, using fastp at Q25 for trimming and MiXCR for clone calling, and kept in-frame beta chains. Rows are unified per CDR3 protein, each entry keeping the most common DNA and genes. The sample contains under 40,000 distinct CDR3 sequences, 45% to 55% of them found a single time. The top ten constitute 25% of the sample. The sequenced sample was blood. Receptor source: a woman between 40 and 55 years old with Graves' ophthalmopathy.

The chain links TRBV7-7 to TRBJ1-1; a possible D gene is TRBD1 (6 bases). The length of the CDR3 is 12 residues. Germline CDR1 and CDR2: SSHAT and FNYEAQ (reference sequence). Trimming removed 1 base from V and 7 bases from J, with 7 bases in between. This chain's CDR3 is CASSLEGVEAFF. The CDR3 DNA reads TGTGCCAGCAGCTTAGAGGGGGTTGAAGCTTTCTTT.

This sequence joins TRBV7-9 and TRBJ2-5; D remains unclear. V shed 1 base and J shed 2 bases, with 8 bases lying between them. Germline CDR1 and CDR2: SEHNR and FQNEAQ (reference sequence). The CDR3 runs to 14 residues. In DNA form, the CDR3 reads TGTGCCAGCAGCTTAGACAGCCCTCAAGAGACCCAGTACTTC. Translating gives CASSLDSPQETQYF.

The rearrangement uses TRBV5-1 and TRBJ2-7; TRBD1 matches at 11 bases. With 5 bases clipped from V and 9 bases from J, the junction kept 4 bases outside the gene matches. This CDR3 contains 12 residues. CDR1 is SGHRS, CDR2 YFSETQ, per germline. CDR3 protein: CASRSGTGGQYF. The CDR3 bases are TGCGCCAGCAGGTCCGGGACAGGGGGGCAGTACTTC.

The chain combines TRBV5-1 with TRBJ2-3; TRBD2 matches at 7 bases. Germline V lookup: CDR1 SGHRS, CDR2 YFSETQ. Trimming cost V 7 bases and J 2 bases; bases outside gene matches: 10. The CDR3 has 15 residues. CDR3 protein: CASGIRGRVTDTQYF. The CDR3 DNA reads TGCGCCAGCGGGATCCGGGGGAGGGTCACAGATACGCAGTATTTT.

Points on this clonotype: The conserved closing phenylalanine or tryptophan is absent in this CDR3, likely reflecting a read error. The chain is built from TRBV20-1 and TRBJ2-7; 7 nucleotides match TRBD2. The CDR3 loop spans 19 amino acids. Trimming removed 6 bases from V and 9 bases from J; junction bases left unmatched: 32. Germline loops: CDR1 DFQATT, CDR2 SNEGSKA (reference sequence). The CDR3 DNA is TGCAGTGCCCCTCCCCGATCACTTCTACGGAGCGGGGATGACGCAGGGCAGTACCTC. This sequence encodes CSAPPRSLLRSGDDAGQYL.

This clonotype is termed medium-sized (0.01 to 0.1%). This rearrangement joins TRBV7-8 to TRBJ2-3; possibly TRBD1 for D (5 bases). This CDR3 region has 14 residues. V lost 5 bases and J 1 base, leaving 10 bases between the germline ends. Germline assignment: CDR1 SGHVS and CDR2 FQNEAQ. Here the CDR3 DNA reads TGTGCCAGCAGCCCAACAGGCCGCACAGATACGCAGTATTTT. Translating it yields CASSPTGRTDTQYF.

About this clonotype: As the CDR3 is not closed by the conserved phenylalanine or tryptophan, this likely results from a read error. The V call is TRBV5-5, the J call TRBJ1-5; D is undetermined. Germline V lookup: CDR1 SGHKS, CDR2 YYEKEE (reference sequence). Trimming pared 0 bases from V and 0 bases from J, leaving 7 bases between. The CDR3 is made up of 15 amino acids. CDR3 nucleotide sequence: TGTGCCAGCAGCTTGGAAATCGATAGCAATCAGCCCCAGCATCTT. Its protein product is CASSLEIDSNQPQHL.

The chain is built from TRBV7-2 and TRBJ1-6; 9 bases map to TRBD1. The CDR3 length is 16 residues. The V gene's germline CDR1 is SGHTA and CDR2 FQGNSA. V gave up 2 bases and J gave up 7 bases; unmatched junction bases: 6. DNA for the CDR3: TGTGCCAGCAGCTTAAGGGACAGGGTACCAAATTCACCCCTCCACTTT. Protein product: CASSLRDRVPNSPLHF. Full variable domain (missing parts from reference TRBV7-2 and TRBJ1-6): GAGVSQSPSNKVTEKGKDVELRCDPISGHTALYWYRQSLGQGLEFLIYFQGNSAPDKSGLPSDRFSAERTGGSVSTLTIQRTQQEDSAVYLCASSLRDRVPNSPLHFGNGTRLTVT.

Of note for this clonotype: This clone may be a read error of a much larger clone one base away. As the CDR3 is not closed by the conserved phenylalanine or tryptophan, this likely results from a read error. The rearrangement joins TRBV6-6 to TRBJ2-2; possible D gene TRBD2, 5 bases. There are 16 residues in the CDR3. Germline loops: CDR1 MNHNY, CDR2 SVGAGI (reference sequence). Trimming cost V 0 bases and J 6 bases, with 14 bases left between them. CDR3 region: CASSYSRGRVSGELFV. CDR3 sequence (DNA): TGTGCCAGCAGTTACTCCCGGGGTAGGGTCTCCGGGGAGCTGTTTGTT.

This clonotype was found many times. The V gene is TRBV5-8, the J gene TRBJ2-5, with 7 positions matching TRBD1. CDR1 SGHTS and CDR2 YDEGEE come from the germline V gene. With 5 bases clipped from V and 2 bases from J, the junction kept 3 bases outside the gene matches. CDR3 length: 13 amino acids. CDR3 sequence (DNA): TGTGCCAGCAGGCGGACAGGACAAGAGACCCAGTACTTC. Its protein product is CASRRTGQETQYF.